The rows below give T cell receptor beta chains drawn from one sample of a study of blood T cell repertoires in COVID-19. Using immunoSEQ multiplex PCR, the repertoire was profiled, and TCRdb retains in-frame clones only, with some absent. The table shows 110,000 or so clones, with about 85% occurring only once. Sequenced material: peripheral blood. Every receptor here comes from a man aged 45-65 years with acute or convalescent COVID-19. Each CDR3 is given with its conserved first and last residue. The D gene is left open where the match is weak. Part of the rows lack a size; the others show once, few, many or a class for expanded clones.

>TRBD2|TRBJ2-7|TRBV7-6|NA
CASSLGTSGINEQYF
TGTGCCAGCAGCCTTGGGACTAGCGGGATCAACGAGCAGTACTTC
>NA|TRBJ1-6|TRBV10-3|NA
CAISEDSSNSPLHF
TGTGCCATCAGTGAGGACTCCTCAAATTCACCCCTCCACTTT
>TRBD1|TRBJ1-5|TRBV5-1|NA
CASSPGQYSNQPQHF
TGCGCCAGCAGCCCGGGACAGTATAGCAATCAGCCCCAGCATTTT
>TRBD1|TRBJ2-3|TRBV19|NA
CASKGQGLSTDTQYF
TGTGCCAGTAAGGGACAGGGGCTGAGCACAGATACGCAGTATTTT
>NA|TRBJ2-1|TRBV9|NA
CASSVGGGTYNEQFF
TGTGCCAGCAGCGTAGGTGGGGGGACCTACAATGAGCAGTTCTTC
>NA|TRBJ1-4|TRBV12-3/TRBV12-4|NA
CASSPGHYEKLFF
TGTGCCAGCAGCCCAGGGCACTATGAAAAACTGTTTTTT
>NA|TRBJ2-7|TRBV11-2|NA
CASSYDRGAYLSYEQYF
TGTGCCAGCTCTTATGATCGGGGGGCCTATCTCTCCTACGAGCAGTACTTC
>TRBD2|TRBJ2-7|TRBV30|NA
CAWSPYGRSTEQYF
TGTGCCTGGAGCCCCTACGGGAGGAGTACCGAGCAGTACTTC
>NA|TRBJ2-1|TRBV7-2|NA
CASSQIREQFF
TGTGCCAGCAGCCAGATTCGCGAGCAGTTCTTC
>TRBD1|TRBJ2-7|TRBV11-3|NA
CASSLRGQASYEQYF
TGTGCCAGCAGTCTACGCGGACAGGCCTCCTACGAGCAGTACTTC
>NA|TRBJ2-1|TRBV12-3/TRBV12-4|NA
CASSSSGNEQFF
TGTGCCAGCAGTAGCTCGGGCAATGAGCAGTTCTTC
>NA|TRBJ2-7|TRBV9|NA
CASSVGDFHEQYF
TGTGCCAGCAGCGTAGGGGACTTTCACGAGCAGTACTTC
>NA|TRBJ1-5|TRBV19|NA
CASSPTGQLIYQPQHF
TGTGCCAGTAGTCCCACCGGACAGTTAATCTATCAGCCCCAGCATTTT
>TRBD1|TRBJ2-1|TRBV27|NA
CASSSPGQGHNEQFF
TGTGCCAGCAGTTCTCCGGGACAGGGCCACAATGAGCAGTTCTTC
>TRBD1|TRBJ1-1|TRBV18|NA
CASSLRTGGYTEAFF
TGTGCCAGCTCACTCCGGACAGGAGGTTACACTGAAGCTTTCTTT
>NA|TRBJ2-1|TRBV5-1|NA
CASSPKGQYNEQFF
TGCGCCAGCAGCCCCAAAGGACAGTACAATGAGCAGTTCTTC
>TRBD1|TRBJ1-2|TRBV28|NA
CASLHPGQLYGYTF
TGTGCCAGCCTTCACCCGGGACAGCTCTATGGCTACACCTTC
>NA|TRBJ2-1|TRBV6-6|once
CASSYSGHSYNEQFF
TGTGCCAGCAGTTACTCTGGCCACTCCTACAATGAGCAGTTCTTC
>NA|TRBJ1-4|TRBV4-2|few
CASSQSDTYNEKLFF
TGTGCCAGCAGCCAATCGGACACCTATAATGAAAAACTGTTTTTT
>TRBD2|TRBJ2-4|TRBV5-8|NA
CASSSPQGLAGLAKNIQYF
TGTGCCAGCAGCTCGCCCCAGGGACTAGCGGGGCTTGCCAAAAACATTCAGTACTTC
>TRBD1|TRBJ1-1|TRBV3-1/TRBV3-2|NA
CASSPTGGAANTEAFF
TGTGCCAGCAGCCCGACAGGGGGCGCGGCGAACACTGAAGCTTTCTTT
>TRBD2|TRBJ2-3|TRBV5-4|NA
CASSLAPSGGGDTQYF
TGTGCCAGCAGCTTGGCGCCTAGCGGGGGGGGAGATACGCAGTATTTT
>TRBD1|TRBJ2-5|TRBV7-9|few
CASSSPDREPWETQYF
TGTGCCAGCAGCTCCCCGGACAGGGAGCCGTGGGAGACCCAGTACTTC
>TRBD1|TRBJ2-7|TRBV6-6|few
CASSYYGQGARYEQYF
TGTGCCAGCAGTTACTACGGACAGGGGGCGCGGTACGAGCAGTACTTC
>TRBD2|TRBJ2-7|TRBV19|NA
CASSITSGSIRYEQYF
TGTGCCAGTAGTATCACTAGCGGGAGCATTCGCTACGAGCAGTACTTC
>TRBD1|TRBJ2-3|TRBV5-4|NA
CASSRQGEFTDTQYF
TGTGCCAGCAGTCGACAGGGGGAATTCACAGATACGCAGTATTTT
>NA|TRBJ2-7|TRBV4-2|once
CASSQDVGGLGEQYF
TGTGCCAGCAGCCAAGATGTCGGGGGGCTGGGAGAGCAGTACTTC
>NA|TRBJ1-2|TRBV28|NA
CASTPRQVFGYTF
TGTGCCAGCACACCCCGCCAGGTTTTCGGCTACACCTTC
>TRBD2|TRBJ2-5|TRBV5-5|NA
CASSSGTSLKTQYF
TGTGCCAGCAGCTCCGGGACTAGTTTGAAGACCCAGTACTTC
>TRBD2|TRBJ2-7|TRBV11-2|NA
CASHLLAGVSYEQYF
TGTGCCAGCCACCTCTTAGCGGGGGTAAGCTACGAGCAGTACTTC
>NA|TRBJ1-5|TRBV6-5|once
CASSYRDTAGQPQHF
TGTGCCAGCAGCTACAGGGACACGGCTGGTCAGCCCCAGCATTTT
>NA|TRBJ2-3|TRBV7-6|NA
CASIPTVAADTQYF
TGTGCCAGCATCCCCACCGTGGCAGCAGATACGCAGTATTTT
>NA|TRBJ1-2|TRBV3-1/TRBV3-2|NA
CASSGGSAYGYTF
TGTGCCAGCAGCGGGGGCTCAGCCTATGGCTACACCTTC
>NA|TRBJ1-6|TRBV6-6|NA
CASTSVGGSMNSPLHF
TGTGCCAGCACCTCAGTAGGGGGTAGCATGAATTCACCCCTCCACTTT
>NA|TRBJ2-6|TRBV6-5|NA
CASSPRTSGANVLTF
TGTGCCAGCAGCCCCCGGACATCTGGGGCCAACGTCCTGACTTTC
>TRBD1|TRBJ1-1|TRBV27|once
CASSSGTGVEAFF
TGTGCCAGCAGTTCCGGGACAGGGGTAGAAGCTTTCTTT
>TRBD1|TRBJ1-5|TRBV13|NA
CASSSGQGGNQPQHF
TGTGCCAGCAGCTCCGGACAGGGTGGCAATCAGCCCCAGCATTTT
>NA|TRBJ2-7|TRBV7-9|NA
CASSLLMIGGAYEQYF
TGTGCCAGCAGCTTACTTATGATCGGCGGGGCCTACGAGCAGTACTTC
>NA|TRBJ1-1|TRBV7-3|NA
CASSLTFRGTEAFF
TGTGCCAGCAGCTTAACGTTCCGGGGCACTGAAGCTTTCTTT
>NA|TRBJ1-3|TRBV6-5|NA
CASKGIVSGNTIYF
TGTGCCAGCAAGGGGATTGTTTCTGGAAACACCATATATTTT
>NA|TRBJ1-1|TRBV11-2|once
CASSRGGATEAFF
TGTGCCAGCAGTCGGGGGGGGGCCACTGAAGCTTTCTTT
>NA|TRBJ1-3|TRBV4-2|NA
CASSQDDHRADSGNTIYF
TGTGCCAGCAGCCAAGATGACCACAGGGCCGACTCTGGAAACACCATATATTTT
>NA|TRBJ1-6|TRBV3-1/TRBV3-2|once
CASSQGQNNSPLHF
TGTGCCAGCAGCCAGGGCCAGAATAATTCACCCCTCCACTTT
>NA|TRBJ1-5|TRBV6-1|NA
CASSEVAGSHGQPQHF
TGTGCCAGCAGTGAAGTTGCAGGGTCTCATGGTCAGCCCCAGCATTTT
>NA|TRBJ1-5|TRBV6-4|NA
CASSDQAGDQPQHF
TGTGCCAGCAGTGACCAGGCCGGCGATCAGCCCCAGCATTTT
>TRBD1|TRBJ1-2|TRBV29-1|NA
CSVGDRTSYGYTF
TGCAGCGTTGGGGACAGGACGAGCTATGGCTACACCTTC
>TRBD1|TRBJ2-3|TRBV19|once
CASSRLGQGADTQYF
TGTGCCAGTAGTAGATTGGGACAGGGGGCAGATACGCAGTATTTT
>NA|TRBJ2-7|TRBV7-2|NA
CASSFGKAYEQYF
TGTGCCAGCAGCTTTGGCAAAGCCTACGAGCAGTACTTC
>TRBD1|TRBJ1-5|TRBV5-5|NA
CASSFQGDQPQHF
TGTGCCAGCAGCTTCCAGGGGGATCAGCCCCAGCATTTT
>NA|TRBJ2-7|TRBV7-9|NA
CASSPPGEYEQYF
TGTGCCAGCAGCCCTCCAGGGGAATACGAGCAGTACTTC
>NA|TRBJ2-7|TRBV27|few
CASSLSIDRVGGYEQYF
TGTGCCAGCAGTTTATCGATTGACAGGGTCGGGGGCTACGAGCAGTACTTC
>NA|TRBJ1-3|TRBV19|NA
CASRLPGSGNTIYF
TGTGCCAGTAGGCTGCCCGGTTCTGGAAACACCATATATTTT
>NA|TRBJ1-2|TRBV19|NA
CARPRTENYGYTF
TGTGCCAGACCTAGGACTGAAAACTATGGCTACACCTTC
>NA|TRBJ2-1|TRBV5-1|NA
CASGPGRQGYNNEQFF
TGCGCCAGCGGCCCGGGCCGGCAGGGTTACAACAATGAGCAGTTCTTC
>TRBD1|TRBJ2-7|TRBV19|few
CASSIGDRVSYEQYF
TGTGCCAGTAGTATAGGGGACAGGGTCTCCTACGAGCAGTACTTC
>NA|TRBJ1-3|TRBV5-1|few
CASSSGDPGNTIYF
TGCGCCAGCAGCTCGGGGGATCCTGGAAACACCATATATTTT
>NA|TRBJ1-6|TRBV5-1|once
CASSLEPGASYNSPLHF
TGCGCCAGCAGCTTGGAACCAGGGGCATCCTATAATTCACCCCTCCACTTT